This TCR beta chain comes out of a study of beta chain features in type 1 diabetes. General study findings and limits: Since sequencing was performed on cDNA, cells with high TCR expression could be over-represented.

TCRB transcripts that were expressed got sequenced, as all of the isolated RNA had been reverse transcribed. Using immunoSEQ multiplex PCR, the repertoire was profiled, and TCRdb retains in-frame clones only, with some absent. Counted here are approximately 380,000 clones, less than 15% occurring once; the ten biggest clones make up under 0.02%. A word on this clone: Its cognate antigen is unknown.

The clonotype originates from a woman in her late teens or twenties in good health. The sequenced material came from naive CD4+ T cells from blood.

The DNA for the CDR3 is TGCAGCGTTGCAGGAGCTGGCAGGGGGCTTGGGGAGCAGTACTTC. This codes for CSVAGAGRGLGEQYF. J is TRBJ2-7 and V is TRBV29-1; 8 bases map to TRBD1. The CDR3 covers 15 residues. V shed 4 bases and J 7 bases; nucleotides not matched to a gene: 15. Germline CDR1 and CDR2: SQVTM and ANQGSEA.